This TCR beta chain stems from a study of cytomegalovirus exposure and HLA in healthy donors. Vbeta (60) and Jbeta (13) primers were used in the PCR. The assay was immunoSEQ multiplex PCR, and TCRdb's table has in-frame clones only and misses some. Listed are roughly 82,000 clones; around 1.6% falls within the top ten. Study-wide results and caveats: Later analysis demonstrated an association between a missense DCLRE1C variant and TCR beta V- and J-gene trimming.

The CDR3 covers 16 residues. V dropped 0 bases and J dropped 6 bases, with 15 bases sitting between them. The V gene's germline CDR1 is LGHNA and CDR2 YSLEER. To note about this clone: Its specificity is not known.

This TCR was sampled from a woman aged 60-70 years in good health and CMV-seronegative. The gene calls are TRBV4-3 and TRBJ2-1, with no clear D. The source material was PBMCs. In DNA, the CDR3 is TGCGCCAGCAGCCAAGATGGGCGTATCGGTCGCAATGAGCAGTTCTTC. Its translation is CASSQDGRIGRNEQFF.